This note documents a single T cell receptor (beta chain) sequence. CDR3 length equals 19 residues. Per the germline V gene, CDR1 is SEHNR and CDR2 is FQNEAQ (reference sequence). V gave up 5 bases and J gave up 0 bases; unmatched junction bases: 9. Of the isolated RNA, all was reverse transcribed, and so the sequenced material was expressed TCRB transcripts. Libraries were prepared by immunoSEQ multiplex PCR; TCRdb keeps only in-frame clonotypes and omits some of them. The repertoire has some 300,000 clones, roughly 8% of them found once; the top ten carry 1%. This sample is part of a study of beta chain features in type 1 diabetes.

This TCR came from a woman aged 18-29 years in good health. The chain has TRBV7-9 and TRBJ2-4, with 14 nucleotides matching TRBD2. Specimen: central memory CD4+ T cells from blood. For the CDR3, the DNA is TGTGCCAGCAGCGCCGGGACTAGCGGGGGCTCACTAGCCAAAAACATTCAGTACTTC. As protein: CASSAGTSGGSLAKNIQYF.